These T cell receptor beta chains were read from a single sample in a study of blood T cell repertoires in COVID-19. Method: immunoSEQ multiplex PCR; TCRdb's copy keeps in-frame clones and lacks some. The sample yields tens of thousands of clones, under 90% seen once. Source material: peripheral blood. The receptors come from a human donor in a cohort sampled during active COVID-19. Each CDR3 is given with its conserved first and last residue. Fields, in order: V gene, CDR3 length, J gene, D gene, clone size, CDR3 DNA, CDR3 protein. A D gene is named only where the DNA matches it firmly. The size field is filled for only some rows; it gives once, few, many or a size class.

TRBV19,14,TRBJ1-5,NA,many,TGTGCCAGTACCACCGCGGAGGGATGGGAACCCCAGCATTTT,CASTTAEGWEPQHF
TRBV18,16,TRBJ1-5,NA,NA,TGTGCCAGCTCACTCGAGTTGGGCAATAGCAATCAGCCCCAGCATTTT,CASSLELGNSNQPQHF
TRBV6-6,15,TRBJ1-1,NA,NA,TGTGCCAGCAGTCCTCCCTTGGAGGTGAACACTGAAGCTTTCTTT,CASSPPLEVNTEAFF
TRBV28,18,TRBJ2-6,TRBD1,NA,TGTGCCAGCAGTCGATTCGGACAGGGATTCCCTGGGGCCAACGTCCTGACTTTC,CASSRFGQGFPGANVLTF
TRBV19,15,TRBJ2-5,TRBD2,NA,TGTGCCAGTAGTGGGGGGGGACTAGCGGAAGAGACCCAGTACTTC,CASSGGGLAEETQYF
TRBV19,15,TRBJ2-5,TRBD2,NA,TGTGCCAGTAGTATAGGGACTAGCGGGAGAGAGACCCAGTACTTC,CASSIGTSGRETQYF
TRBV18,15,TRBJ2-7,NA,NA,TGTGCCAGCTCACCCACCGAGGCGGTAGCCTACGAGCAGTACTTC,CASSPTEAVAYEQYF
TRBV27,13,TRBJ2-7,TRBD1,NA,TGTGCCAGCCCTTTTACAGGGGCCCACGAGCAGTACTTC,CASPFTGAHEQYF
TRBV19,14,TRBJ1-1,NA,NA,TGTGCCAGTAGTAGGAGGGGAGCGGACACTGAAGCTTTCTTT,CASSRRGADTEAFF
TRBV29-1,13,TRBJ2-1,TRBD2,once,TGCAGCGTTGTCGGTAGCGGGGGTCTTGAGCAGTTCTTC,CSVVGSGGLEQFF
TRBV5-1,14,TRBJ2-3,TRBD2,once,TGCGCCAGCAGCATAGCGGGTGGCGCAGATACGCAGTATTTT,CASSIAGGADTQYF
TRBV20-1,11,TRBJ2-7,NA,once,TGCAGTTCTCGGCTAGGCTACGAGCAGTACTTC,CSSRLGYEQYF
TRBV6-1,14,TRBJ2-7,TRBD1,NA,TGTGCCAGCAGTGAGGGGACAGGGCGGCTCGAGCAGTACTTC,CASSEGTGRLEQYF
TRBV7-9,12,TRBJ1-2,NA,NA,TGTGCCAGCAGCCGGGACACCTATGGCTACACCTTC,CASSRDTYGYTF
TRBV28,14,TRBJ1-3,TRBD1,NA,TGTGCCAGCGGCCCTGGACAGGTCCGAAACACCATATATTTT,CASGPGQVRNTIYF
TRBV27,13,TRBJ2-7,NA,once,TGTGCCAGCGCTTCAGGGGTCTGGTACGAGCAGTACTTC,CASASGVWYEQYF
TRBV5-1,14,TRBJ2-7,TRBD2,NA,TGCGCCAGCAGCTACAGCGGGAGCTCCTACGAGCAGTACTTC,CASSYSGSSYEQYF
TRBV5-5,16,TRBJ2-3,TRBD1,NA,TGTGCCAGCAGCTTGACCGGGACAGGGAGGACAGATACGCAGTATTTT,CASSLTGTGRTDTQYF
TRBV7-6,19,TRBJ2-3,TRBD2,NA,TGTGCCAGCAGCTTTGGACTAGCTTCAAGTCGAGGACATACAGATACGCAGTATTTT,CASSFGLASSRGHTDTQYF
TRBV10-2,20,TRBJ2-1,TRBD2,NA,TGCGCCAGCAGTGGGAGACTAGCGGGAGTTATAGCGAGCTCCTACAATGAGCAGTTCTTC,CASSGRLAGVIASSYNEQFF
TRBV2,13,TRBJ2-7,TRBD2,NA,TGTGCCAGCCGGCGGGAGCCTCCCTACGAGCAGTACTTC,CASRREPPYEQYF
TRBV5-1,13,TRBJ2-1,NA,NA,TGCGCCAGCAGCGCCGACAGCTACAATGAGCAGTTCTTC,CASSADSYNEQFF
TRBV3-1/TRBV3-2,15,TRBJ2-3,TRBD2,NA,TGTGCCAGCACCCGGGGTAGCGGGAGTGGGGATACGCAGTATTTT,CASTRGSGSGDTQYF
TRBV28,16,TRBJ2-7,TRBD1,once,TGTGCCAGCAGTGAAATTGGACAGGGAAGGGACTACGAGCAGTACTTC,CASSEIGQGRDYEQYF
TRBV18,14,TRBJ2-1,NA,NA,TGTGCCAGCTCACCGAGGCGGGACTTGAATGAGCAGTTCTTC,CASSPRRDLNEQFF
TRBV5-1,13,TRBJ2-7,NA,NA,TGCGCCAGCAGCTTGGGGGGAGGTGGCGAGCAGTACTTC,CASSLGGGGEQYF
TRBV6-6,11,TRBJ1-4,NA,NA,TGTGCCAGCTTAGGAACGGGTGAGATGTTTTTT,CASLGTGEMFF
TRBV5-1,15,TRBJ2-7,TRBD2,NA,TGCGCCAGCAGCAAACTAGCGGGCAGGGACTACGAGCAGTACTTC,CASSKLAGRDYEQYF
TRBV19,15,TRBJ2-7,TRBD2,NA,TGTGCCAGTAGCTTAACCAGCGGGGGGAGTTACGAGCAGTACTTC,CASSLTSGGSYEQYF
TRBV4-1,14,TRBJ2-5,NA,NA,TGCGCCAGCAGCCAAGAAAGTAGCCGAGAGACCCAGTACTTC,CASSQESSRETQYF